Below, one TCR beta chain is given with its context. TCRdb's copy holds only in-frame clones and misses some; the assay was immunoSEQ multiplex PCR. The data contain over 1,500 clones, about 84% of them singletons. Looked up from germline, CDR1 is MNHEY and CDR2 is SVGAGI. Trimming cost V 8 bases and J 7 bases; bases outside gene matches: 13. CDR3 size: 15 residues. This specimen belongs to a study of graft-versus-host responses after intestinal transplantation. Overall study context: Every recipient had anti-thymocyte globulin induction and around three years of tacrolimus plus steroids.

Graft tissue was processed to release intraepithelial and lamina propria lymphocytes. The TCR sequence derives from a human patient who received an intestinal transplant, so some T cells may come from the graft donor. This specimen consisted of ileum tissue, obtained 12 days after intestinal transplant. This chain connects TRBV6-5 to TRBJ1-2; 10 bases are a match to TRBD1. The CDR3 loop is CASGNPGQGTTGYTF. The CDR3 nucleotides are TGTGCCAGCGGTAACCCGGGACAGGGGACTACTGGCTACACCTTC.